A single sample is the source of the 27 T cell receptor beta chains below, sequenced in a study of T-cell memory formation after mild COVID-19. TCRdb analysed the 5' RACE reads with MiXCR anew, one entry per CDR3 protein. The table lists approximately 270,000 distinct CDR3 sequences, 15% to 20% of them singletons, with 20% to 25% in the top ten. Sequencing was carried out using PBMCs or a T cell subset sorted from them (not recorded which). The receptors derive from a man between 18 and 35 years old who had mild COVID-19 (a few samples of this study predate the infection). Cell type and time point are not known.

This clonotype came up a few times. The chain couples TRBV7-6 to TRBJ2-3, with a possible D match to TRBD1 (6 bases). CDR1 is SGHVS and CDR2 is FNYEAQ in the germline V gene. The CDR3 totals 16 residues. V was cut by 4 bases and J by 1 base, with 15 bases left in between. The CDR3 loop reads CASSWATGKGTDTQYF. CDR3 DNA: TGTGCCAGCAGCTGGGCCACAGGGAAAGGCACAGATACGCAGTATTTT.

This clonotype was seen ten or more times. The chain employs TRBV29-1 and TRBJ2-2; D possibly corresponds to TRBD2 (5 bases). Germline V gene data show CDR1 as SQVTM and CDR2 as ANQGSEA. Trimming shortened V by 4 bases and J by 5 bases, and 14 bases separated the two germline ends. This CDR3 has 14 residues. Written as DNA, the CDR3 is TGCAGCGTTGCTGCGAGGGCAGATACCGGGGAGCTGTTTTTT. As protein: CSVAARADTGELFF.

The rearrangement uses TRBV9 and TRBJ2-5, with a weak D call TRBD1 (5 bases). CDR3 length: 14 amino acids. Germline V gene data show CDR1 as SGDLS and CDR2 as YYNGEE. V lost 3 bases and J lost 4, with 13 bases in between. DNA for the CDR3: TGTGCCAGCAGCGCAGACAGCTCTGTAGAGACCCAGTACTTC. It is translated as CASSADSSVETQYF.

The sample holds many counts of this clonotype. The CDR3, as DNA: TGCGCCAGCAGCCAAGATGTGGGCCTCCAAGAGACCCAGTACTTC. This encodes CASSQDVGLQETQYF. The chain employs TRBV4-3 and TRBJ2-5; no clear D. Germline V gene lookup returns CDR1 LGHNA and CDR2 YSLEER. This CDR3 contains 15 residues. V gave up 0 bases and J gave up 1 base, with 9 bases separating them.

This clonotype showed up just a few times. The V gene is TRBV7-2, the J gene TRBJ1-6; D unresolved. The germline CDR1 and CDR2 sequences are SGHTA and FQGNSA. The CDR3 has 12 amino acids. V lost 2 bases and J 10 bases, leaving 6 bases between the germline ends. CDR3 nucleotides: TGTGCCAGCAGCTTACCGGGGTCACCCCTCCACTTT. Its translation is CASSLPGSPLHF.

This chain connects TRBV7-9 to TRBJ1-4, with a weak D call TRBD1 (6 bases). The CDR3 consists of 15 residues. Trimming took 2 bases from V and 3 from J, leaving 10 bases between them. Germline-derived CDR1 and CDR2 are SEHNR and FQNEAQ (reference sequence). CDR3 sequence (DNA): TGTGCCAGCAGCTTAACGGGGGCTTCTAATGAAAAACTGTTTTTT. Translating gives CASSLTGASNEKLFF.

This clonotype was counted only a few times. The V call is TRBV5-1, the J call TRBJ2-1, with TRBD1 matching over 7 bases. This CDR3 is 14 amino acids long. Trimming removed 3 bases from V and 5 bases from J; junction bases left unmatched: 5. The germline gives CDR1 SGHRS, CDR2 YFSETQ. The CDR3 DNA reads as TGCGCCAGCAGCTCGGCCGGGACAGACAATGAGCAGTTCTTC. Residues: CASSSAGTDNEQFF.

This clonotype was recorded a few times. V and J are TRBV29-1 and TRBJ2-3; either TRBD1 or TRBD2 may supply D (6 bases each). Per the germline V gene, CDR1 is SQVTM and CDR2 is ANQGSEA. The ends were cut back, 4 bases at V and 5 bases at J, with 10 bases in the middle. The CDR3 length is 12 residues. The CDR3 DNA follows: TGCAGCGTTGGGGGGGCGAGAGATACGCAGTATTTT. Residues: CSVGGARDTQYF.

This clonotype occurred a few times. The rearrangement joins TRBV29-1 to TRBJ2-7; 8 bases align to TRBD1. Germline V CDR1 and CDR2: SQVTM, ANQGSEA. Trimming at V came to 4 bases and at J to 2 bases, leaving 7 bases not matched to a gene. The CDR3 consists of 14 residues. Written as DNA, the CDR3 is TGCAGCGTTGCGTCTCAGGGGGCCCCCTACGAGCAGTACTTC. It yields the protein CSVASQGAPYEQYF.

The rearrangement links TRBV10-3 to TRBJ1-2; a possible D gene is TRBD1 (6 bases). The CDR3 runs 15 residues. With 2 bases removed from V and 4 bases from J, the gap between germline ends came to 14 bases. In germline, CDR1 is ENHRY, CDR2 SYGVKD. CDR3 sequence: CAISETGTGSYGYTF. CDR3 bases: TGTGCCATCAGTGAGACCGGTACAGGGAGCTATGGCTACACCTTC.

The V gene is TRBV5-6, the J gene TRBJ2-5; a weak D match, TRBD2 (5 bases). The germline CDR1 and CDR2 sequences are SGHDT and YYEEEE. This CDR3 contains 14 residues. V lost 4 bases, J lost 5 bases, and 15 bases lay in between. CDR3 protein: CASSRAAGSETQYF. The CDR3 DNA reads TGTGCCAGCAGCCGAGCGGCGGGTAGCGAGACCCAGTACTTC.

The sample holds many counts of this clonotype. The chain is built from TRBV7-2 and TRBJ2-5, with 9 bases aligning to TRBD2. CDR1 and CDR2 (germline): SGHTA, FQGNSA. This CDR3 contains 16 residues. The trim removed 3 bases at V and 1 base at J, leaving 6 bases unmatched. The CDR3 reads CASSLSGAGGQETQYF. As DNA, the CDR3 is TGTGCCAGCAGCTTGAGTGGAGCGGGGGGCCAAGAGACCCAGTACTTC.

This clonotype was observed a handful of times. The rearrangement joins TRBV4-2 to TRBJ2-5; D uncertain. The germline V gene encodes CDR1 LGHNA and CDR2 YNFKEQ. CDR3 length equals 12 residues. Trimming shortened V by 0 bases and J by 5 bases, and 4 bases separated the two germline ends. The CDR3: CASSQDRETQYF. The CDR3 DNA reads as TGTGCCAGCAGCCAAGATAGGGAGACCCAGTACTTC.

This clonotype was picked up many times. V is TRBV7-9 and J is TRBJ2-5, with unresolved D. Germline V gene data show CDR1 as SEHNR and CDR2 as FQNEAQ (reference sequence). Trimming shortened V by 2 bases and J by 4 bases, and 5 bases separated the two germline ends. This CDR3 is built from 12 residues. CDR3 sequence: CASSLNLETQYF. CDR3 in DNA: TGTGCCAGCAGCTTAAATCTAGAGACCCAGTACTTC.

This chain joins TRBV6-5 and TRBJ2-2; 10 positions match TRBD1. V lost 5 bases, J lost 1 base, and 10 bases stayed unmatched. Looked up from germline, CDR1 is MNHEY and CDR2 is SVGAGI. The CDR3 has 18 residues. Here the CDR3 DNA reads TGTGCCAGCAGTACCCGGACAGGGGGTACCAGGAACACCGGGGAGCTGTTTTTT. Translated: CASSTRTGGTRNTGELFF.

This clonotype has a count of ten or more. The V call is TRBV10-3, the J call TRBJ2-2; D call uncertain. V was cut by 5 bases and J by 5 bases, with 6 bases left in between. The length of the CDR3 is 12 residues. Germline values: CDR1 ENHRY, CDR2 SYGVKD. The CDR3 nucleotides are TGTGCCATCAGTTCGGAGACCGGGGAGCTGTTTTTT. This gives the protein CAISSETGELFF.

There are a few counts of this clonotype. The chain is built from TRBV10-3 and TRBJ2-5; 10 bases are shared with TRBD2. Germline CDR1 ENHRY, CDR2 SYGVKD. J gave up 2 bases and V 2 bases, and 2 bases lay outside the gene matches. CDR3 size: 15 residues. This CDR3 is CAISEASGGQETQYF. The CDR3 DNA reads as TGTGCCATCAGTGAGGCTAGCGGGGGACAAGAGACCCAGTACTTC.

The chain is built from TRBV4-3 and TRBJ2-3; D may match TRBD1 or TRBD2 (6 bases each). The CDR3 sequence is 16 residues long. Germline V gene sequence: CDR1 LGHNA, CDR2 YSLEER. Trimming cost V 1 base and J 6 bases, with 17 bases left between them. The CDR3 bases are TGCGCCAGCAGCCAAGGGGCCAGGGGCCGGGGGGATACGCAGTATTTT. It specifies CASSQGARGRGDTQYF.

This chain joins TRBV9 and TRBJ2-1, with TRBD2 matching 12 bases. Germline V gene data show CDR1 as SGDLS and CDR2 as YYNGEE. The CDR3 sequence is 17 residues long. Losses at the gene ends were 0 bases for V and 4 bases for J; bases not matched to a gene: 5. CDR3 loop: CASSVDLAGGLYNEQFF. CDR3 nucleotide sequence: TGTGCCAGCAGCGTAGACCTAGCGGGGGGGCTATACAATGAGCAGTTCTTC.

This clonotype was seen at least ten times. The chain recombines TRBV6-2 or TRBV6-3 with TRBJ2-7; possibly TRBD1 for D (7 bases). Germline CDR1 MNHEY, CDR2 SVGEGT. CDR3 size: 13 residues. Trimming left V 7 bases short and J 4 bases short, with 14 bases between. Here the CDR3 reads CASTPTGRYEQYF. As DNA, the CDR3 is TGTGCCAGCACCCCGACAGGGAGGTACGAGCAGTACTTC.

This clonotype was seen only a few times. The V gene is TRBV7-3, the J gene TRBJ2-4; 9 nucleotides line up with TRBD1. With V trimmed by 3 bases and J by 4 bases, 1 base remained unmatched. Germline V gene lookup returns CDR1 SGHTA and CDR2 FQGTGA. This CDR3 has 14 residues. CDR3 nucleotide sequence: TGTGCCAGCAGCTTTGACAGGGGGAAAAACATTCAGTACTTC. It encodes CASSFDRGKNIQYF.

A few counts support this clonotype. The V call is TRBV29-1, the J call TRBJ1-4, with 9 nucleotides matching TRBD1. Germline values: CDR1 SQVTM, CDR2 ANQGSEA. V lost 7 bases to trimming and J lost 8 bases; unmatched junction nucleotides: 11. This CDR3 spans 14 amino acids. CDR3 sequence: CSAGAGTGQEKLFF. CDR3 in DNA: TGCAGCGCGGGAGCCGGGACAGGGCAGGAAAAACTGTTTTTT.

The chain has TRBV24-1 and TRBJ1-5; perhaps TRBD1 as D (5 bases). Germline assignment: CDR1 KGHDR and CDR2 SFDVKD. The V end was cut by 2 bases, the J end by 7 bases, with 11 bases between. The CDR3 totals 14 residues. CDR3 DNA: TGTGCCACCAGTGATTCAGGGTCAGGACAGCCCCAGCATTTT. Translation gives CATSDSGSGQPQHF.

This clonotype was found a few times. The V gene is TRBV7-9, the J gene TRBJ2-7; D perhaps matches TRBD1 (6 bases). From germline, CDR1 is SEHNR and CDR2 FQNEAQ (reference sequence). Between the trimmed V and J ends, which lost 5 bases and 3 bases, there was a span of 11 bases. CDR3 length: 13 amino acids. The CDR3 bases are TGTGCCAGCAGCCAGGGGACGGGCTACGAGCAGTACGTC. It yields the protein CASSQGTGYEQYV.

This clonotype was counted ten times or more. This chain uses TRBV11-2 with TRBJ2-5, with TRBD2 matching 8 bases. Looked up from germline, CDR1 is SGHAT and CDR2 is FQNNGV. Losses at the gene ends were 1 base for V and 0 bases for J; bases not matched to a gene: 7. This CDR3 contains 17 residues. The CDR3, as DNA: TGTGCCAGCAGCTTAGTACCAGCGGGGGCCTACCAAGAGACCCAGTACTTC. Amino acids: CASSLVPAGAYQETQYF. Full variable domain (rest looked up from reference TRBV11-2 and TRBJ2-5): EAGVAQSPRYKIIEKRQSVAFWCNPISGHATLYWYQQILGQGPKLLIQFQNNGVVDDSQLPKDRFSAERLKGVDSTLKIQPAKLEDSAVYLCASSLVPAGAYQETQYFGPGTRLLVL.

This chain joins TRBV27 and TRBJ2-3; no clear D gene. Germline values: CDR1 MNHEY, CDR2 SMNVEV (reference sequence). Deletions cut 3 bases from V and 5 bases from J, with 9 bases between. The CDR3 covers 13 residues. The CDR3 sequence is CASSFRGVDTQYF. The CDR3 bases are TGTGCCAGCAGTTTTCGAGGTGTAGATACGCAGTATTTT.

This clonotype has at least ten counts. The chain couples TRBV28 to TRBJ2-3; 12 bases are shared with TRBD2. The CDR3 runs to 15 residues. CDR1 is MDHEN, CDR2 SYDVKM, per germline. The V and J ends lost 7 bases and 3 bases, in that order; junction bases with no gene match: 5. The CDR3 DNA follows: TGTGCCAGCACTAGCGGGGGGGTTGGGACAGATACGCAGTATTTT. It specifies CASTSGGVGTDTQYF.